The 26 T cell receptor beta chains below were found in one sample sequenced in a study of T cells after yellow fever vaccination. One entry per CDR3 protein results from TCRdb running MiXCR on the 5' RACE reads. The sample consists of approximately 450,000 distinct CDR3 sequences, over 15% of them appearing once. The material was PBMCs, obtained before the yellow fever booster vaccination. The origin of the receptors is a man between 18 and 29 years old who received the YFV17D yellow fever vaccine.

Only a few counts were recorded for this clonotype. The V and J genes are TRBV15 and TRBJ1-1; 7 nucleotides match TRBD1. This CDR3 contains 14 residues. CDR1 is LNHNV, CDR2 YYDKDF, per germline (reference sequence). The junction had 4 bases not matched to a gene; V was cut back by 4 bases and J by 2 bases. CDR3: CATSTRDRNTEAFF. CDR3 in DNA: TGTGCCACCAGCACTAGGGACAGAAACACTGAAGCTTTCTTT. Looking up the rest from reference TRBV15 and TRBJ1-1 gives the full variable domain: DAMVIQNPRYQVTQFGKPVTLSCSQTLNHNVMYWYQQKSSQAPKLLFHYYDKDFNNEADTPDNFQSRRPNTSFCFLDIRSPGLGDTAMYLCATSTRDRNTEAFFGQGTRLTVV.

The J gene is TRBJ1-1, the V gene TRBV5-5; D gene unclear. The CDR3 spans 13 residues. V lost 1 base to trimming and J lost 4 bases, with 8 bases between them. Germline values: CDR1 SGHKS, CDR2 YYEKEE (reference sequence). CDR3 DNA sequence: TGTGCCAGCAGCTTGATCGAGGGCACTGAAGCTTTCTTT. It translates to CASSLIEGTEAFF.

This clonotype was counted a few times. J is TRBJ2-1 and V is TRBV11-2, with 9 bases matching TRBD2. CDR1 and CDR2 from the germline V gene are SGHAT and FQNNGV. The CDR3 sequence is 14 residues long. The trim removed 7 bases at V and 9 bases at J, leaving 10 bases unmatched. As DNA, the CDR3 is TGTGCCAGCAAGGCGGGGGGGCACTTGAGTGAGCAGTTCTTC. Protein product: CASKAGGHLSEQFF.

This clonotype appeared a few times. J is TRBJ2-5 and V is TRBV4-3; D possibly corresponds to TRBD2 (6 bases). V lost 1 base, J lost 5 bases, and 29 bases lay in between. The CDR3 is 20 amino acids. From germline, CDR1 is LGHNA and CDR2 YSLEER. For the CDR3, the DNA is TGCGCCAGCAGCCAAGCTTGGTTCAGGGAGGCTTGGAGGGGCCGGGAGACCCAGTACTTC. It specifies CASSQAWFREAWRGRETQYF.

The sample holds a few counts of this clonotype. The chain joins TRBV20-1 to TRBJ2-3; D is unclear. Trimming left V 6 bases short and J 5 bases short, with 12 bases between. The germline CDR1 and CDR2 sequences are DFQATT and SNEGSKA (reference sequence). The CDR3 length is 12 residues. The chain's CDR3 is CSAQVTLDTQYF. The CDR3 DNA is TGCAGTGCGCAAGTAACCCTAGATACGCAGTATTTT.

V gene TRBV4-2 combines with J gene TRBJ1-1, with unresolved D. The CDR3 runs to 12 residues. Germline loops: CDR1 LGHNA, CDR2 YNFKEQ. V dropped 0 bases and J dropped 11 bases, with 10 bases sitting between them. The DNA for the CDR3 is TGTGCCAGCAGCCAAGAGGGAACGGGCGCTTTCTTT. It specifies CASSQEGTGAFF.

The chain couples TRBV9 to TRBJ1-2, with 7 bases aligning to TRBD1. CDR1 SGDLS and CDR2 YYNGEE come from the germline V gene. Trimming removed 0 bases from V and 2 bases from J; junction bases left unmatched: 1. The CDR3 has 14 residues. As DNA, the CDR3 is TGTGCCAGCAGCGTAGGGGGACAGAACTATGGCTACACCTTC. Protein product: CASSVGGQNYGYTF.

The rearrangement joins TRBV6-5 to TRBJ2-5; no reliable D call. V was clipped by 0 bases and J by 2 bases, with 10 bases between them. Germline V CDR1 and CDR2: MNHEY, SVGAGI. This CDR3 has 15 residues. CDR3 nucleotide sequence: TGTGCCAGCAGTTACTCGGTGACAACTCAAGAGACCCAGTACTTC. Translating gives CASSYSVTTQETQYF.

The chain links TRBV12-3 or TRBV12-4 to TRBJ2-3, with D unresolved. This CDR3 region has 13 residues. The V and J ends lost 7 bases and 2 bases respectively, with 10 bases between them. Written as DNA, the CDR3 is TGTGCCAGCAAAAGGGCGAACACAGATACGCAGTATTTT. It translates to CASKRANTDTQYF.

The rearrangement joins TRBV6-5 to TRBJ1-1, with a weak D call TRBD1 (5 bases). Trimming shortened V by 10 bases and J by 0 bases, and 12 bases separated the two germline ends. Per germline, CDR1 MNHEY and CDR2 SVGAGI. The CDR3 runs 13 residues. This CDR3 reads CATVGGMNTEAFF. The CDR3 DNA is TGTGCCACCGTTGGGGGTATGAACACTGAAGCTTTCTTT.

This rearrangement joins TRBV7-9 to TRBJ1-1; no firm D call. V was pared by 5 bases and J by 5 bases, with 18 bases between. Germline assignment: CDR1 SEHNR and CDR2 FQNEAQ (reference sequence). The CDR3 has 15 amino acids. The CDR3 loop reads CASSRPLPGWTEAFF. CDR3 in DNA: TGTGCCAGCAGCCGCCCCCTTCCCGGATGGACTGAAGCTTTCTTT.

J is TRBJ2-5 and V is TRBV7-2, with 8 bases lining up with TRBD1. The V segment lost 5 bases and the J segment 4 bases; nucleotides outside the gene matches: 9. Germline CDR1 is SGHTA and CDR2 is FQGNSA. CDR3 size: 15 residues. This CDR3 reads CASSLRTGQLETQYF. In DNA, the CDR3 is TGTGCCAGCAGCCTTCGGACAGGGCAATTAGAGACCCAGTACTTC.

V and J are TRBV5-1 and TRBJ1-3; a possible D gene is TRBD1 (6 bases). The CDR3 totals 15 residues. The germline V gene encodes CDR1 SGHRS and CDR2 YFSETQ. V lost 6 bases and J 0 bases, leaving 13 bases between the germline ends. The CDR3 sequence: CASTDDRSSGNTIYF. CDR3 coding DNA: TGCGCCAGCACCGATGACAGGAGCTCTGGAAACACCATATATTTT. The full variable domain, with the rest looked up from reference TRBV5-1 and TRBJ1-3, is KAGVTQTPRYLIKTRGQQVTLSCSPISGHRSVSWYQQTPGQGLQFLFEYFSETQRNKGNFPGRFSGRQFSNSRSEMNVSTLELGDSALYLCASTDDRSSGNTIYFGEGSWLTVV.

This clonotype came up many times. This chain joins TRBV5-5 and TRBJ1-1; D gene unclear. Germline V gene sequence: CDR1 SGHKS, CDR2 YYEKEE (reference sequence). Trimming cost V 0 bases and J 4 bases, with 7 bases left between them. The CDR3 runs to 13 residues. CDR3 sequence (DNA): TGTGCCAGCAGCTTGGCGGGTAGCACTGAAGCTTTCTTT. Residues: CASSLAGSTEAFF.

The rearrangement joins TRBV30 to TRBJ1-2, with 8 bases fitting TRBD1. Per the germline V gene, CDR1 is GTSNPN and CDR2 is SVGIG (reference sequence). After removal of 3 bases from V and 6 bases from J, the junction contained 18 bases not matched to a gene. This CDR3 has 17 amino acids. CDR3 loop: CAWRDIGTGGPMDGYTF. The CDR3 nucleotides read TGTGCCTGGAGGGACATTGGGACAGGAGGACCAATGGATGGCTACACCTTC.

This clonotype was found a few times. The chain combines TRBV20-1 with TRBJ2-7, with TRBD1 matching 9 bases. Looked up from germline, CDR1 is DFQATT and CDR2 is SNEGSKA (reference sequence). The CDR3 contains 15 residues. Trimming at V came to 5 bases and at J to 6 bases, leaving 14 bases not matched to a gene. Here the CDR3 reads CSALSGGQGLGEQYV. CDR3 sequence (DNA): TGCAGTGCTCTTTCGGGGGGACAGGGCTTGGGCGAGCAGTACGTC.

The chain is built from TRBV7-6 and TRBJ2-1, with D perhaps TRBD1 (6 bases). Trimming removed 0 bases at V and 6 bases at J, with 15 bases between. In germline, CDR1 is SGHVS, CDR2 FNYEAQ. This CDR3 has 16 amino acids. The CDR3 here is CASSLAVQGRGNEQFF. The CDR3 bases are TGTGCCAGCAGCTTAGCGGTACAGGGTCGGGGCAATGAGCAGTTCTTC.

This clonotype was counted between two and nine times. This chain uses TRBV5-1 with TRBJ2-3; perhaps TRBD2 as D (6 bases). The CDR3 spans 14 residues. Germline V gene data show CDR1 as SGHRS and CDR2 as YFSETQ. Trimming cost V 7 bases and J 6 bases, with 18 bases left between them. Here the CDR3 DNA reads TGCGCCAGCCGAACGGGGACTGTGTTCGATACGCAGTATTTT. It translates to CASRTGTVFDTQYF.

The V and J genes are TRBV12-3 or TRBV12-4 and TRBJ1-5; D gene uncertain. The CDR3 contains 15 residues. V was trimmed by 5 bases and J by 3 bases, leaving 14 bases between them. CDR3 protein: CASSVTGLFNQPQHF. CDR3 nucleotide sequence: TGTGCCAGCAGTGTCACCGGCCTGTTCAATCAGCCCCAGCATTTT.

This clonotype came up a few times. The chain joins TRBV6-2 or TRBV6-3 to TRBJ2-7; no clear D gene. Germline V gives CDR1 MNHEY, CDR2 SVGEGT. V was pared by 6 bases and J by 4 bases, with 16 bases between. The CDR3 is 14 amino acids. Written as DNA, the CDR3 is TGTGCCAGCAGCTCCCGTTCTCCGGGTTACGAGCAGTACTTC. This sequence encodes CASSSRSPGYEQYF.

In this sample, this clonotype turned up a few times. The chain joins TRBV7-8 to TRBJ2-5; 9 positions match TRBD2. The germline CDR1 and CDR2 sequences are SGHVS and FQNEAQ. V lost 1 base to trimming and J lost 1 base; unmatched junction nucleotides: 7. CDR3 length equals 17 residues. Written as DNA, the CDR3 is TGTGCCAGCAGCTTAGATATCGGGACTAGCTCCCAAGAGACCCAGTACTTC. Protein product: CASSLDIGTSSQETQYF.

The DNA of the CDR3 is TGTGCCAGCAGCCAAGATACAGTGAATCAGCCCCAGCATTTT. Its protein product is CASSQDTVNQPQHF. This sequence joins TRBV3-1 and TRBJ1-5; D not certain. CDR1 and CDR2 (germline): LGHDT, YNNKEL (reference sequence). This CDR3 has 14 amino acids. V shed 0 bases and J shed 4 bases, with 7 bases lying between them. Based on the CDR3 plus reference TRBV3-1 and TRBJ1-5, the full variable domain is DTAVSQTPKYLVTQMGNDKSIKCEQNLGHDTMYWYKQDSKKFLKIMFSYNNKELIINETVPNRFSPKSPDKAHLNLHINSLELGDSAVYFCASSQDTVNQPQHFGDGTRLSIL.

The CDR3 bases are TGTGCCAGCAAGGTGGCGGGGGCCACAGATACGCAGTATTTT. This translates into CASKVAGATDTQYF. The rearrangement links TRBV27 to TRBJ2-3; D might be TRBD2 (7 bases). Between the trimmed V and J ends, which lost 7 bases and 2 bases, there was a span of 13 bases. Per germline, CDR1 MNHEY and CDR2 SMNVEV (reference sequence). The CDR3 runs 14 residues.

This chain connects TRBV20-1 to TRBJ2-7, with D perhaps being TRBD1 or TRBD2 (5 bases each). Trimming took off 0 bases at V and 1 base at J, with 16 bases between the two ends. This CDR3 spans 16 amino acids. From germline, CDR1 is DFQATT and CDR2 SNEGSKA (reference sequence). CDR3 amino acids: CSARDLWGSPSYEQYF. The CDR3 DNA follows: TGCAGTGCTAGAGATCTATGGGGGTCCCCTTCCTACGAGCAGTACTTC.

The chain carries TRBV18 and TRBJ2-5, with D hard to call. The CDR3 spans 13 residues. The germline V and J ends were trimmed by 2 bases and 3 bases, with 7 bases remaining between them. Germline V lookup: CDR1 KGHSH, CDR2 LQKENI. The CDR3 loop is CASSPASKETQYF. The CDR3 DNA reads TGTGCCAGCTCACCAGCATCCAAAGAGACCCAGTACTTC.

The chain has TRBV7-9 and TRBJ1-1; a possible D gene is TRBD1 (5 bases). CDR3 length equals 13 residues. In germline, CDR1 is SEHNR, CDR2 FQNEAQ (reference sequence). The V end was cut by 1 base, the J end by 3 bases, with 6 bases between. The CDR3: CASSLEGHTEAFF. CDR3 DNA sequence: TGTGCCAGCAGCTTAGAGGGACACACTGAAGCTTTCTTT.